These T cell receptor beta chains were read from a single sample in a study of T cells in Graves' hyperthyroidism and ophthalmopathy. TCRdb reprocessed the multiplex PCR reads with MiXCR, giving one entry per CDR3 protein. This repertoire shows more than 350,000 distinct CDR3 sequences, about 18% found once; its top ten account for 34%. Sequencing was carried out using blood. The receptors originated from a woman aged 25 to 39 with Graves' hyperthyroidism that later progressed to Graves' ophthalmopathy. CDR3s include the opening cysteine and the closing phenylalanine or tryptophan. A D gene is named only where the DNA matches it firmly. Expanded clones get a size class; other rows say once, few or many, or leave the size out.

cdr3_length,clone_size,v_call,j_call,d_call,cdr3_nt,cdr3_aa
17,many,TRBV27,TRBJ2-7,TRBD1,TGTGCCAGCAGTTTAAAGCCCCCGGGACAGGGGTCTGTTGGGCAGTACTTC,CASSLKPPGQGSVGQYF
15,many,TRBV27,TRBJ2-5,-,TGTGCCAGCAGTTCGTCGTGGGGCCAGGGGGAGACCCAGTACTTC,CASSSSWGQGETQYF
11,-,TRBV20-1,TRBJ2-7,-,TGCAGTGCTTTCGACGTGGACGAGCAGTACTTC,CSAFDVDEQYF
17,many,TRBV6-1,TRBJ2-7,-,TGTGCCAGCACTCTAAACCCGGGACTCGGAGTGGTGTTTCCGCAGTACTTC,CASTLNPGLGVVFPQYF
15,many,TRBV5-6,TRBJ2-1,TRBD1,TGTGCCAGCAGCGCGGGACAGGGGGCCTACAATGAGCAGTTCTTC,CASSAGQGAYNEQFF
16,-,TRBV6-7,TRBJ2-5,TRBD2,TGTGCCAGCAGTTACAAAACCGGGACTACCCAAGAGACCCAGTACTTC,CASSYKTGTTQETQYF
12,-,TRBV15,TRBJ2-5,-,TGTGCCACCAGCAGAGCTGGGATTTCTGAGTACTTC,CATSRAGISEYF
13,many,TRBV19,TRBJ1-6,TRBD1,TGTGCCAGTAGGGACAGGGGAAATTCACCCCTCCACTTT,CASRDRGNSPLHF
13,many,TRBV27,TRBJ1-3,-,TGTGCCAGCAGTTTGGGTTTTGGAAACACCATATATTTT,CASSLGFGNTIYF
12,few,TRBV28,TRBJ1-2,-,TGTGCCAGCCGCGTTTCGGGATATGGCTACACCTTC,CASRVSGYGYTF
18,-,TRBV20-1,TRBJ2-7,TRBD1,TGCAGTGCTAGAGATGTTCGAGGGGGGACAGGGGGCGATTACGAGCAGTACTTC,CSARDVRGGTGGDYEQYF
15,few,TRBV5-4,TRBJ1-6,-,TGTGCCAGCGGCTACGAGACAGGTGGTACATCACCCCTCCACTTT,CASGYETGGTSPLHF
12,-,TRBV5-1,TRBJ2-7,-,TGCGCCAGCAGCGCGGCCGCCTACGAGCAGTACTTC,CASSAAAYEQYF
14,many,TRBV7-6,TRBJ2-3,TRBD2,TGTGCCAGCAGCCCGCAACTAGCGTCAGATACGCAGTATTTT,CASSPQLASDTQYF
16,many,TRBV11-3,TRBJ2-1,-,TGTGCCAGCAGCTCTCAAAGACAGGCGAACTACAATGAGCAGTTCTTC,CASSSQRQANYNEQFF
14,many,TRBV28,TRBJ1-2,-,TGTGCCAGCACCGACCGTGGGGGACGGTATGGCTACACCTTC,CASTDRGGRYGYTF
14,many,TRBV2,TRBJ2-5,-,TGTGCCAGCGTGTGGGACTCAAACCAAGAGACCCAGTACTTC,CASVWDSNQETQYF
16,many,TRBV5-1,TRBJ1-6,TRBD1,TGCGCCAGCAGCTTCTACCCCGGGACAGTGAATTCACCCCTCCACTTT,CASSFYPGTVNSPLHF
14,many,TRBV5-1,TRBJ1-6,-,TGCGCCAGCAGTACACACCAGGGAGGATCACCCCTCCACTTT,CASSTHQGGSPLHF
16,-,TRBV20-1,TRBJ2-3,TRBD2,TGCAGTGCCTACCGGACTAGCGGGAGGATCACAGATACGCAGTATTTT,CSAYRTSGRITDTQYF
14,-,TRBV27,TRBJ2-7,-,TGTGCCAGCAGCTGGCGGTCCGTGGGCTACGAGCAGTACTTC,CASSWRSVGYEQYF
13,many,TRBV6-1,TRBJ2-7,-,TGTGCCAGCAGAGACAGTCTGAGCTACGAGCAGTACTTC,CASRDSLSYEQYF
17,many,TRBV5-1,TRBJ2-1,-,TGCGCCAGCAGCCTGTACGGGAGCAACCTATACAGCGATGAGCAGTTCTTC,CASSLYGSNLYSDEQFF
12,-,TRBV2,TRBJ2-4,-,TGTGCCAGCAGTGCCGTGGCTGACATTCAGTACTTC,CASSAVADIQYF
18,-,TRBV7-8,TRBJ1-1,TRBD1,TGTGCCAGCAGCTCCAGCTCGACAGGGAGTCCAATGAACACTGAAGCTTTCTTT,CASSSSSTGSPMNTEAFF
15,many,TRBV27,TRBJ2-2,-,TGTGCCAGCAGCAGACTAGACTTGAACACCGGGGAGCTGTTTTTT,CASSRLDLNTGELFF
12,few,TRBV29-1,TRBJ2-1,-,TGCAGCGGGACCCACCAATACAATGAGCAGTTCTTC,CSGTHQYNEQFF
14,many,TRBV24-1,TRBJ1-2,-,TGTGCCACCAGTGATTCGACAACAGGGTTTGGCTACACCTTC,CATSDSTTGFGYTF
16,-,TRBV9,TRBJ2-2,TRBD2,TGTGCCAGCAGCGTAGCTACTAGCGGGAGTAACAGGGAGCTGTTTTTT,CASSVATSGSNRELFF
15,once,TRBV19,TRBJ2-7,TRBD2,TGTGCCAGTAGTATGTCTGGCGGGAGGGCGTACGAGCAGTACTTC,CASSMSGGRAYEQYF